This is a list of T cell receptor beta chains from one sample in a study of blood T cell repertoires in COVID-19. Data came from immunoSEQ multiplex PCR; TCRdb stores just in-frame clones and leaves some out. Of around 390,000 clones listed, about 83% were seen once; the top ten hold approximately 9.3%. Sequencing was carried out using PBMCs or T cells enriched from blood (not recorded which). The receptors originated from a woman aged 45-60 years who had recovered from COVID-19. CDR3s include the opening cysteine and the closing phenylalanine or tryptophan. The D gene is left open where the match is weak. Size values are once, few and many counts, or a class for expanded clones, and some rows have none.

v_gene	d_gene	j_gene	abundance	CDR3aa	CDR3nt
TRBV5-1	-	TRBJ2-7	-	CASSPTGYYEQYF	TGCGCCAGCAGCCCTACAGGATACTACGAGCAGTACTTC
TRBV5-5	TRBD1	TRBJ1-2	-	CASSHKQGQGGTYGYTF	TGTGCCAGCAGCCATAAACAGGGACAGGGGGGAACCTATGGCTACACCTTC
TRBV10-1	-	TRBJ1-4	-	CASSQSAKDEGKLFF	TGCGCCAGCAGCCAATCTGCAAAGGATGAGGGAAAACTGTTTTTT
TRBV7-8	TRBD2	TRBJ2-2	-	CASRPRGDVNTGELFF	TGTGCCAGCCGCCCTCGGGGGGACGTCAACACCGGGGAGCTGTTTTTT
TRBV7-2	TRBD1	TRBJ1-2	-	CASSFGTGEYGYTF	TGTGCCAGCAGCTTCGGGACAGGGGAATATGGCTACACCTTC
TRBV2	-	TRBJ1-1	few	CASTQIDIMNTEAFF	TGTGCCAGCACCCAGATAGACATTATGAACACTGAAGCTTTCTTT
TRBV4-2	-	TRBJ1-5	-	CASSQDAGSNQPQHF	TGTGCCAGCAGCCAAGATGCAGGATCCAATCAGCCCCAGCATTTT
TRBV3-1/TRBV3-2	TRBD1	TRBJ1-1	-	CASSQTGATEAFF	TGTGCCAGCAGCCAGACAGGGGCCACTGAAGCTTTCTTT
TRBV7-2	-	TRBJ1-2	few	CASSLLVGQKPYYGYTF	TGTGCCAGCAGCTTACTGGTTGGACAGAAACCTTACTATGGCTACACCTTC
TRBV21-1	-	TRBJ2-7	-	CASSKGLAGGPPSYEQYF	TGTGCCAGCAGCAAAGGGCTAGCGGGGGGCCCGCCATCCTACGAGCAGTACTTC
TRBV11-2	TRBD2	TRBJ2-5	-	CASSQAPGARRLAGGSLYF	TGTGCCAGCAGCCAGGCCCCGGGGGCTCGGCGACTAGCGGGGGGCTCTCTCTACTTC
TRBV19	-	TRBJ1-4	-	CAAAGRSNEKLFF	TGTGCCGCCGCGGGACGGTCTAATGAAAAACTGTTTTTT
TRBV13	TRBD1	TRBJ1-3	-	CASSRQGAFGNTIYF	TGTGCCAGCAGCCGACAGGGGGCTTTTGGAAACACCATATATTTT
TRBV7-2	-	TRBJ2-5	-	CASSLDRSQETQYF	TGTGCCAGCAGCTTAGACAGAAGCCAAGAGACCCAGTACTTC
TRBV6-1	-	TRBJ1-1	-	CASSGPPPGVNTEAFF	TGTGCCAGCAGTGGTCCCCCCCCGGGGGTGAACACTGAAGCTTTCTTT
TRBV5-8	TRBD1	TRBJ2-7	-	CASSLGVGTGTYEQYF	TGTGCCAGCAGCTTGGGGGTGGGGACAGGGACCTACGAGCAGTACTTC
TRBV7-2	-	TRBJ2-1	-	CASSLAGHTYNEQFF	TGTGCCAGCAGCTTAGCGGGGCATACCTACAATGAGCAGTTCTTC
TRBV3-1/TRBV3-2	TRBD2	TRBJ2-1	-	CASSQVGGREQFF	TGTGCCAGCAGCCAAGTAGGCGGGAGAGAGCAGTTCTTC
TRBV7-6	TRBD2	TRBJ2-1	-	CASSPGLAGEYNEQFF	TGTGCCAGCAGCCCCGGACTAGCGGGGGAGTACAATGAGCAGTTCTTC
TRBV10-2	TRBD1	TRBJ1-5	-	CASSESMGQGNQPQHF	TGCGCCAGCAGTGAGTCCATGGGACAGGGGAATCAGCCCCAGCATTTT
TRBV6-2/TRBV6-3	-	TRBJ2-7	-	CASSYVDLSGREQYF	TGTGCCAGCAGTTACGTAGACTTATCGGGGAGGGAGCAGTACTTC
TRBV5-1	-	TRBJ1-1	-	CASSFQASTEAFF	TGCGCCAGCAGCTTCCAGGCTTCCACTGAAGCTTTCTTT
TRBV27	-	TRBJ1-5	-	CASSLYRTFQPQHF	TGTGCCAGCAGTTTATACCGGACTTTTCAGCCCCAGCATTTT
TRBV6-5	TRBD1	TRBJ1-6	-	CATMGQFRNSPLHF	TGTGCGACCATGGGACAGTTTCGTAATTCACCCCTCCACTTT
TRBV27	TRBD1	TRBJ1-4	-	CASKKSGTGDRRRAEKLFF	TGTGCCAGCAAAAAATCAGGGACAGGGGATCGTCGAAGGGCTGAAAAACTGTTTTTT
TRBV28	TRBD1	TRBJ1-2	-	CASSLFGTAVNYGYTF	TGTGCCAGCAGTTTATTTGGGACAGCGGTAAACTATGGCTACACCTTC
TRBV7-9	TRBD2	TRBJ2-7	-	CASSLGRGLVEQYF	TGTGCCAGCAGCCTCGGGAGGGGCCTTGTAGAGCAGTACTTC
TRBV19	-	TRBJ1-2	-	CASSIFSGGELLHGYTF	TGTGCCAGTAGTATATTCTCCGGCGGGGAGCTGCTTCATGGCTACACCTTC
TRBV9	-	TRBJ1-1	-	CASSVDEFSYTEAFF	TGTGCCAGCAGCGTAGATGAGTTTTCATACACTGAAGCTTTCTTT
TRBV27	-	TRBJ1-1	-	CASSPSGVGRRAFF	TGTGCCAGCAGTCCTTCGGGGGTGGGTAGACGCGCTTTCTTT
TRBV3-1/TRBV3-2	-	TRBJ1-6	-	CASSQDQGLGSPLHF	TGTGCCAGCAGCCAAGACCAGGGGCTGGGGTCACCCCTCCACTTT
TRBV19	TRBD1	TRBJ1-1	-	CASGISPTGGTEAFF	TGTGCCAGCGGTATATCCCCGACAGGGGGCACTGAAGCTTTCTTT
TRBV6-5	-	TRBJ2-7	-	CASSAAYEQYF	TGTGCCAGCAGCGCAGCCTACGAGCAGTACTTC
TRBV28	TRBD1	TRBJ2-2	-	CASSPGQGTGELFF	TGTGCCAGCAGTCCGGGACAGGGAACCGGGGAGCTGTTTTTT
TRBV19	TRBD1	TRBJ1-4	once	CASRGPGQHEKLFF	TGTGCCAGTAGAGGACCGGGACAGCATGAAAAACTGTTTTTT
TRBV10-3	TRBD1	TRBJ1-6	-	CATLAGTGDNSPLHF	TGTGCCACGTTGGCCGGGACAGGGGATAATTCACCCCTCCACTTT
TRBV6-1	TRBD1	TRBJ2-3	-	CASSDGVVGGYSDTQYF	TGTGCCAGCAGTGATGGGGTCGTAGGGGGCTATTCAGATACGCAGTATTTT
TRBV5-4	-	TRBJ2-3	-	CASSFVRGSTDTQYF	TGTGCCAGCAGCTTCGTGCGGGGTAGCACAGATACGCAGTATTTT
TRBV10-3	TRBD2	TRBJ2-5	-	CAIRKGTSGGEETQYF	TGTGCCATCAGGAAGGGTACTAGCGGGGGGGAAGAGACCCAGTACTTC
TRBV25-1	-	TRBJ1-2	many	CASSTGHYGYTF	TGTGCCAGCAGTACAGGTCACTATGGCTACACCTTC
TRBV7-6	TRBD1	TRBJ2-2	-	CASSSQGAPVELFF	TGTGCCAGCAGCTCACAGGGGGCGCCCGTGGAGCTGTTTTTT
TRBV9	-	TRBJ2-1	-	CASSPPEPSSYNEQFF	TGTGCCAGCAGCCCCCCGGAGCCGAGCTCCTACAATGAGCAGTTCTTC
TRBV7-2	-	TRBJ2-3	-	CASTTGGRPDTQYF	TGTGCCAGCACCACGGGGGGCCGGCCAGATACGCAGTATTTT
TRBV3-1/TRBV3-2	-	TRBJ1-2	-	CASSLQAYGYTF	TGTGCCAGCAGCCTCCAGGCCTATGGCTACACCTTC
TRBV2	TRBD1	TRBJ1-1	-	CASRSYRGQNTEAFF	TGTGCCAGCAGGTCCTACAGGGGACAGAACACTGAAGCTTTCTTT
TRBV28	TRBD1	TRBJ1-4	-	CASRQGQFNEKLFF	TGTGCCAGCAGACAGGGACAGTTTAATGAAAAACTGTTTTTT
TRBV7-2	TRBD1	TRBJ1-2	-	CASSWGGTGVYGYTF	TGTGCCAGCAGCTGGGGCGGGACAGGAGTCTACGGCTACACCTTC
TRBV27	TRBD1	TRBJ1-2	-	CASSFLGQFGLNYGYTF	TGTGCCAGCAGTTTTCTGGGACAGTTTGGATTAAACTATGGCTACACCTTC
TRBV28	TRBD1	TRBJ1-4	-	CASSRTGSNEKLFF	TGTGCCAGCAGCAGGACAGGGTCTAATGAAAAACTGTTTTTT
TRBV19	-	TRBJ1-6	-	CASSSTQSLHF	TGTGCCAGTAGTTCAACCCAGTCCCTCCACTTT
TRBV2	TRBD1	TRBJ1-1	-	CASSHRGLEPEAFF	TGTGCCAGCAGTCACAGGGGATTGGAACCTGAAGCTTTCTTT
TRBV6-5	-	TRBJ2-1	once	CASSSEDGGTYNEQFF	TGTGCCAGCAGTTCCGAGGATGGGGGGACTTACAATGAGCAGTTCTTC
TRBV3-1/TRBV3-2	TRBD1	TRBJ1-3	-	CASSQGQPGNTIYF	TGTGCCAGCAGCCAGGGACAGCCAGGAAACACCATATATTTT
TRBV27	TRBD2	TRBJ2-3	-	CASSSQRGPTDTQYF	TGTGCCAGCAGTTCTCAGCGGGGCCCCACAGATACGCAGTATTTT
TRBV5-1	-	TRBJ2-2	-	CASSGDNLGELFF	TGCGCCAGCAGCGGGGACAACTTGGGGGAGCTGTTTTTT
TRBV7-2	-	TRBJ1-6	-	CASSAIRGANSPLHF	TGTGCCAGCAGCGCAATCCGGGGGGCAAATTCACCCCTCCACTTT
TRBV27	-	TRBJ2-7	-	CASSFAASDEQYF	TGTGCCAGCAGTTTTGCGGCGTCCGACGAGCAGTACTTC